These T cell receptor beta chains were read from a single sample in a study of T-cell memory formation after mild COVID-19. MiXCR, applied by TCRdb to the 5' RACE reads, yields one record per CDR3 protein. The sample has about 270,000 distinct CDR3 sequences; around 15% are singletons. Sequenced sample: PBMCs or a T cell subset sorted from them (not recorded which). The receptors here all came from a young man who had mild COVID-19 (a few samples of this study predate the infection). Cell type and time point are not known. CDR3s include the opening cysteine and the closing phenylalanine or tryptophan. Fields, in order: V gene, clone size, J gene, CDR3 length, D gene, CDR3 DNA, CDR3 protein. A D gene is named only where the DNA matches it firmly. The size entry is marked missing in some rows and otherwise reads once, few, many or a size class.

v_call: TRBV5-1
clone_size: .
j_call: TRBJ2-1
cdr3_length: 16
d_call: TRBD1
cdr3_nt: TGCGCCAGCAGCTTGGGTGGGACAGGGACCTACAATGAGCAGTTCTTC
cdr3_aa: CASSLGGTGTYNEQFF

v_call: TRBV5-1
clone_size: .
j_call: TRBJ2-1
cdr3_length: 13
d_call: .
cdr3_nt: TGCGCCAGCAGCCCACTAGGGAACAATGAGCAGTTCTTC
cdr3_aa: CASSPLGNNEQFF

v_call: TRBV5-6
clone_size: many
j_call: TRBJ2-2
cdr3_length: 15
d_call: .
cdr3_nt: TGTGCCAGCAGCTCAGAGAAACAGGGCGCCGGGGAGCTGTTTTTT
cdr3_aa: CASSSEKQGAGELFF

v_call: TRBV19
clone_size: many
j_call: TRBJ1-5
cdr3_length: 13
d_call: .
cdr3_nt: TGTGCCAGTAGTATCGGAAACAATCAGCCCCAGCATTTT
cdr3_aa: CASSIGNNQPQHF

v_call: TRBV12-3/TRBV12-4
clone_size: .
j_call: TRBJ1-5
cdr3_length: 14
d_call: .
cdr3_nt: TGTGCCAGCAGTTCCGGGGACGGGGGAGGACCCCAGCATTTT
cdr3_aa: CASSSGDGGGPQHF

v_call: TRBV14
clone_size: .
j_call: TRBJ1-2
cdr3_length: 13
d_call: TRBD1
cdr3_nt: TGTGCCAGCAGCCCAGTACAGGGGTTCGGCTACACCTTC
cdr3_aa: CASSPVQGFGYTF

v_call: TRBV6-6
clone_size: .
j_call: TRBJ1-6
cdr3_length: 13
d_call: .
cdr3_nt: TGTGCCAGCAGTTCCACAGTAAATTCACCCCTCCACTTT
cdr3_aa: CASSSTVNSPLHF

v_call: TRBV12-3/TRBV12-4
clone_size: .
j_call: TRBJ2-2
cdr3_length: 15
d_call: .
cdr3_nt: TGTGCCAGCACCTTCCAGGGGGGCTACACCGGGGAGCTGTTTTTT
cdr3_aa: CASTFQGGYTGELFF

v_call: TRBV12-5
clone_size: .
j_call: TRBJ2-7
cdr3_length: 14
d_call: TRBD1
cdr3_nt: TGTGCTAGTGGTTCCGGGACCCAGGGGGCCGAGCAGTACTTC
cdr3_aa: CASGSGTQGAEQYF

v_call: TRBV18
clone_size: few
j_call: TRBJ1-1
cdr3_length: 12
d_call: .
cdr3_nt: TGTGCCAGCTCACCGGCAGGCACTGAAGCTTTCTTT
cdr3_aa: CASSPAGTEAFF

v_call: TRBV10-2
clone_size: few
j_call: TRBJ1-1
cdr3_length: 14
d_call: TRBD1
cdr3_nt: TGCGCCAGCACCCAGACAGGGGCGAACACTGAAGCTTTCTTT
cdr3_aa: CASTQTGANTEAFF

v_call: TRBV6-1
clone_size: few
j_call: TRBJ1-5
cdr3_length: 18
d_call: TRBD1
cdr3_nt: TGTGCCAGCAGTGACAACAGGGGGCGGGTTATAGGCAATCAGCCCCAGCATTTT
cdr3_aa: CASSDNRGRVIGNQPQHF

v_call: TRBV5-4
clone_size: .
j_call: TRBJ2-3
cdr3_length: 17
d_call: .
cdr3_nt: TGTGCCAGCAGCCTGGGGCGTGGTTACCTCAGCACAGATACGCAGTATTTT
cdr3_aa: CASSLGRGYLSTDTQYF

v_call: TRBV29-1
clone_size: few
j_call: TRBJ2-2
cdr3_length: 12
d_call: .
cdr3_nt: TGCAGGGCTGCAGGGAAGGCCGGGGAGCTGTTTTTT
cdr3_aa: CRAAGKAGELFF

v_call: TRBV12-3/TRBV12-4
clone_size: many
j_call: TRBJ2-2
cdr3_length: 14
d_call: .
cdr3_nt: TGTGCCAGCCGTTGGGGAGGAGGAACCGGGGAGCTGTTTTTT
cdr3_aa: CASRWGGGTGELFF

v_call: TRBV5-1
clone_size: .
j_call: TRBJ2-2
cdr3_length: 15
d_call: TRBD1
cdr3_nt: TGCGCCAGCAGCCAGGACAGGGGGCGCGCCGGGGAGCTGTTTTTT
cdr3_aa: CASSQDRGRAGELFF

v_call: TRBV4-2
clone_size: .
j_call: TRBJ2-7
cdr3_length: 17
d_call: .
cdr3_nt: TGTGCCAGCAGCCAAGCGGGGGGCGCAGAATATCCGTACGAGCAGTACTTC
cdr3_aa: CASSQAGGAEYPYEQYF

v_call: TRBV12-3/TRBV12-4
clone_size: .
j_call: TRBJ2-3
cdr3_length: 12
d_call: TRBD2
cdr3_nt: TGTGCCAGCAGTTCCCTGACTAGCCCGCAGTATTTT
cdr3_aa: CASSSLTSPQYF

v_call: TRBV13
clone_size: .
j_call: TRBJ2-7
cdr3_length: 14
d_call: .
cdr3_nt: TGTGCCAGCAGCTCGTACAACGGAGCCTACGAGCAGTACTTC
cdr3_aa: CASSSYNGAYEQYF

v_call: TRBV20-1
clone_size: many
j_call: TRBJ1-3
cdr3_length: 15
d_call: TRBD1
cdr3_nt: TGCAGTGCTCTGACGACAGGGGGCCCTGGAAACACCATATATTTT
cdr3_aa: CSALTTGGPGNTIYF

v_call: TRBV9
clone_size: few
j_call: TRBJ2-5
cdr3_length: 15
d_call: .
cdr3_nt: TGTGCCAGCAGCGCGGCATTGGGGCCCCAAGAGACCCAGTACTTC
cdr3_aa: CASSAALGPQETQYF

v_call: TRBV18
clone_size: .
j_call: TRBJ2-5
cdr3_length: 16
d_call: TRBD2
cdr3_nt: TGTGCCAGCTCACCAATCGGCGGGGGGCTTGAAGAGACCCAGTACTTC
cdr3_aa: CASSPIGGGLEETQYF

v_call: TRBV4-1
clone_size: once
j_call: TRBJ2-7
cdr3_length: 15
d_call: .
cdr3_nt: TGCGCCAGCAGCCAAGACATAAGGGACTCCTACGAGCAGTACTTC
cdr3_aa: CASSQDIRDSYEQYF

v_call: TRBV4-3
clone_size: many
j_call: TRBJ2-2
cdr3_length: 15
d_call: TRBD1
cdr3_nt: TGCGCCAGCAGCCCAGCGACAGGGAGCACCGGGGAGCTGTTTTTT
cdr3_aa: CASSPATGSTGELFF

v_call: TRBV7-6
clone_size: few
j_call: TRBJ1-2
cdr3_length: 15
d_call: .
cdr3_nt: TGTGCCAGCAGCCCGGGAACCGGAGGGCCTTATGGCTACACCTTC
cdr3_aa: CASSPGTGGPYGYTF